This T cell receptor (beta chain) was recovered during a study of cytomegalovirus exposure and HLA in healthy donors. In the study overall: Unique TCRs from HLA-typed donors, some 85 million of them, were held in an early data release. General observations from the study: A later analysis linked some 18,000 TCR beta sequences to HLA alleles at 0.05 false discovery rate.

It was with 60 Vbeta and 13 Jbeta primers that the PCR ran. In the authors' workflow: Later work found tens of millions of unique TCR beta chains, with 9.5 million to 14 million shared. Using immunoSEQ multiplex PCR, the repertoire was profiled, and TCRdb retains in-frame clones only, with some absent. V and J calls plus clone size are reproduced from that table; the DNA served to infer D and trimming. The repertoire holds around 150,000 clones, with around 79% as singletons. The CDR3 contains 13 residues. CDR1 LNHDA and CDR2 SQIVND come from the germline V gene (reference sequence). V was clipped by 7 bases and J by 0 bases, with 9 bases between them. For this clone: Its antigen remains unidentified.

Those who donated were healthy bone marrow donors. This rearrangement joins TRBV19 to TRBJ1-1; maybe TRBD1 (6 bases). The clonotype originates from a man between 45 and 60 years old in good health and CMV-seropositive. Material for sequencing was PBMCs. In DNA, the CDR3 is TGTGCCAGTAAGGACAGAATGAACACTGAAGCTTTCTTT. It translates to CASKDRMNTEAFF.